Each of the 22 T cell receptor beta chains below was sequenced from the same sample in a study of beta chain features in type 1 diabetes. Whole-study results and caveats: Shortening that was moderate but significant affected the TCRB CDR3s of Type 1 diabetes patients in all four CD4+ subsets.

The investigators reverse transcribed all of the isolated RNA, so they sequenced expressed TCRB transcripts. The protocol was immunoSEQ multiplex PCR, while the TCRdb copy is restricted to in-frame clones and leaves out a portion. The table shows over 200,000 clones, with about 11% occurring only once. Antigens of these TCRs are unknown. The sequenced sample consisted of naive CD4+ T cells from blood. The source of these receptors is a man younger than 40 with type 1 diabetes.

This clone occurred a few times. CDR3 nucleotide sequence: TGTGCCAGCAGTGTGACAGGCACAGATACGCAGTATTTT. Protein: CASSVTGTDTQYF. This chain uses TRBV28 with TRBJ2-3; D possibly corresponds to TRBD1 (5 bases). Between the trimmed V and J ends, which lost 5 bases and 1 base, there was a span of 7 bases. Germline CDR1 is MDHEN and CDR2 is SYDVKM. This CDR3 comprises 13 residues.

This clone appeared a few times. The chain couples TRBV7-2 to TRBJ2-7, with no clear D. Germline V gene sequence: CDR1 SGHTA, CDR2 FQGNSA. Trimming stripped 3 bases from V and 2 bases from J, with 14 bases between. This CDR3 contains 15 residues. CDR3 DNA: TGTGCCAGCAGCTTTTACGCGGATCCACCCTACGAGCAGTACTTC. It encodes CASSFYADPPYEQYF. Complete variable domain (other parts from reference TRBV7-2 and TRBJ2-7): GAGVSQSPSNKVTEKGKDVELRCDPISGHTALYWYRQSLGQGLEFLIYFQGNSAPDKSGLPSDRFSAERTGGSVSTLTIQRTQQEDSAVYLCASSFYADPPYEQYFGPGTRLTVT.

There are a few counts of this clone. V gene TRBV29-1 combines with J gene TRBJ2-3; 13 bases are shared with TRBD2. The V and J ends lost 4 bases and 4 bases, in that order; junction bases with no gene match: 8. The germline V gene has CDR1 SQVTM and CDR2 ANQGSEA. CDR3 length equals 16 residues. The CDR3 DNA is TGCAGCGTTGGGGGTAAGGGGACTAGCGGGGCAGATACGCAGTATTTT. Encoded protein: CSVGGKGTSGADTQYF.

The CDR3 sequence is CASSLYSGGAGETQYF. The CDR3 DNA reads as TGTGCCAGCAGCTTATACAGCGGGGGGGCCGGGGAGACCCAGTACTTC. The chain carries TRBV7-6 and TRBJ2-5; 10 nucleotides line up with TRBD2. Germline CDR1 and CDR2: SGHVS and FNYEAQ. After removal of 2 bases from V and 5 bases from J, the junction contained 8 bases not matched to a gene. This CDR3 region has 16 residues.

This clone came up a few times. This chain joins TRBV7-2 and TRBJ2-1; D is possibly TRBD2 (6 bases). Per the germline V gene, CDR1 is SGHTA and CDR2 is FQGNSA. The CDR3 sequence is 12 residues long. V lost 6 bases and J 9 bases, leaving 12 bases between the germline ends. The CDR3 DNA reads TGTGCCAGCAGTACTCAGGGAGGTGAGCAGTTCTTC. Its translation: CASSTQGGEQFF.

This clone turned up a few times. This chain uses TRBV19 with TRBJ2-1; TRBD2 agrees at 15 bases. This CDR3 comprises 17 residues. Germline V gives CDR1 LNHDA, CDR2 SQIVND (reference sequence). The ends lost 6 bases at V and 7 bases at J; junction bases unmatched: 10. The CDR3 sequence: CASRRTSGTSGGNEQFF. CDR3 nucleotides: TGTGCCAGTAGGCGCACCTCCGGGACTAGCGGGGGGAATGAGCAGTTCTTC. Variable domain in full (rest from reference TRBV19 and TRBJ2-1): DGGITQSPKYLFRKEGQNVTLSCEQNLNHDAMYWYRQDPGQGLRLIYYSQIVNDFQKGDIAEGYSVSREKKESFPLTVTSAQKNPTAFYLCASRRTSGTSGGNEQFFGPGTRLTVL.

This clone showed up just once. This CDR3 reads CASSLASGGRGTDTQYF. The CDR3 DNA follows: TGCGCCAGCAGCTTAGCTAGCGGGGGTCGGGGCACAGATACGCAGTATTTT. J is TRBJ2-3 and V is TRBV5-1; TRBD2 aligns across 10 bases. V shed 2 bases and J 1 base; nucleotides not matched to a gene: 7. CDR1 is SGHRS and CDR2 is YFSETQ in the germline V gene. The CDR3 has 17 amino acids.

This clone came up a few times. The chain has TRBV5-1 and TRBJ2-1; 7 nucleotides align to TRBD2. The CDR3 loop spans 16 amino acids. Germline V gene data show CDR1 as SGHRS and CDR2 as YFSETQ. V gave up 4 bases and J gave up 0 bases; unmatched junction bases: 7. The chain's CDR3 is CASSPVAGNSYNEQFF. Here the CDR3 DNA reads TGCGCCAGCAGCCCCGTAGCGGGTAACTCCTACAATGAGCAGTTCTTC.

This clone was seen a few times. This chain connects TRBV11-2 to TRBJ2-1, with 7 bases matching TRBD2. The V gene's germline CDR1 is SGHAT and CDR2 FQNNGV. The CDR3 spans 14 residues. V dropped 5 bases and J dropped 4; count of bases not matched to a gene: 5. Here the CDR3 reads CASSGPSGYNEQFF. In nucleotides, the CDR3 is TGTGCCAGCAGCGGTCCTAGCGGATACAATGAGCAGTTCTTC. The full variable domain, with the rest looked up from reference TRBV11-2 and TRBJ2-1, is EAGVAQSPRYKIIEKRQSVAFWCNPISGHATLYWYQQILGQGPKLLIQFQNNGVVDDSQLPKDRFSAERLKGVDSTLKIQPAKLEDSAVYLCASSGPSGYNEQFFGPGTRLTVL.

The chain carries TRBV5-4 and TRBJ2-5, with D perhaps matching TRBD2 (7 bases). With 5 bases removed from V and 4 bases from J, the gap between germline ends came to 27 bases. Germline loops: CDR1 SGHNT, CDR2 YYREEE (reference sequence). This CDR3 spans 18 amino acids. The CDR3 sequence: CASRSRGGPGPEGETQYF. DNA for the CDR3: TGTGCCAGCAGATCAAGGGGGGGCCCGGGACCCGAGGGAGAGACCCAGTACTTC.

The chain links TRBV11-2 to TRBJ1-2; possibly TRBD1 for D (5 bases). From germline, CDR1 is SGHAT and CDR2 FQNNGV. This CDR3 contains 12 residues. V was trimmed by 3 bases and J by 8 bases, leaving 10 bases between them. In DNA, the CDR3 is TGTGCCAGCAGCTTCGACAGCGCAGGCTACACCTTC. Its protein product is CASSFDSAGYTF.

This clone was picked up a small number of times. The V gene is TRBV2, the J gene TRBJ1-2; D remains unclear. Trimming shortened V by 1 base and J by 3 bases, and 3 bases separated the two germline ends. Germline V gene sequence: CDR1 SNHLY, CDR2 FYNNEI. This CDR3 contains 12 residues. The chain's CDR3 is CASSEVDYGYTF. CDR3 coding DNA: TGTGCCAGCAGTGAAGTCGACTATGGCTACACCTTC.

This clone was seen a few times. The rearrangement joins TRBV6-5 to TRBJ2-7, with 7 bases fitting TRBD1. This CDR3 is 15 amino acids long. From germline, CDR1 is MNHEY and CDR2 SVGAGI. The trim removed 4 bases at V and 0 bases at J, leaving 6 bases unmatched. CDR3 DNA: TGTGCCAGCAGTTTGGGGACAGCCAGCTCCTACGAGCAGTACTTC. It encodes CASSLGTASSYEQYF.

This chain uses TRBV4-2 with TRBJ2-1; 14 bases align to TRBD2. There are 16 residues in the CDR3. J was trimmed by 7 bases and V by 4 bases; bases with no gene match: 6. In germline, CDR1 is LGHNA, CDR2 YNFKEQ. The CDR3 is CASSRLAGGPRNEQFF. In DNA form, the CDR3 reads TGTGCCAGCAGCCGACTAGCGGGGGGGCCGAGGAATGAGCAGTTCTTC.

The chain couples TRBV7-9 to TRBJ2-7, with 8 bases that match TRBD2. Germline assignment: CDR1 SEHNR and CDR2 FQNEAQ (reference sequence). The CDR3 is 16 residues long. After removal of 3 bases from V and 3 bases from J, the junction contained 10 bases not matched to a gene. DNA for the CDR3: TGTGCCAGCAGCTTGGACCCGGGTCTAGCGGGCTACGAGCAGTACTTC. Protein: CASSLDPGLAGYEQYF.

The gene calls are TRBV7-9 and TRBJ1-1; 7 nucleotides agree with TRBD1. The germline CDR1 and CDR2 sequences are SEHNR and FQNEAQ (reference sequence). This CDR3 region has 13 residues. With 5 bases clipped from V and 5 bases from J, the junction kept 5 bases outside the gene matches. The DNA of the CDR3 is TGTGCCAGCAGCCGACAGGGCCAGACTGAAGCTTTCTTT. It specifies CASSRQGQTEAFF.

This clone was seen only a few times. The CDR3: CASSQLRSIGPYNSPLHF. Written as DNA, the CDR3 is TGCGCCAGCAGCCAGCTACGCTCTATTGGGCCCTATAATTCACCCCTCCACTTT. This chain connects TRBV4-1 to TRBJ1-6; D unclear. CDR1 and CDR2 (germline): MGHRA, YSYEKL. The CDR3 is 18 amino acids. The germline V and J ends were trimmed by 3 bases and 2 bases, with 17 bases remaining between them.

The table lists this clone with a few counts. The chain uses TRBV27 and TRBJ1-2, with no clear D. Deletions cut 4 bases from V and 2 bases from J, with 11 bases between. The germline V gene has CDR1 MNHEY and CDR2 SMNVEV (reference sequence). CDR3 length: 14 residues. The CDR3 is CASSSGPLNYGYTF. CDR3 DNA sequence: TGTGCCAGCAGTTCAGGTCCCCTCAACTATGGCTACACCTTC.

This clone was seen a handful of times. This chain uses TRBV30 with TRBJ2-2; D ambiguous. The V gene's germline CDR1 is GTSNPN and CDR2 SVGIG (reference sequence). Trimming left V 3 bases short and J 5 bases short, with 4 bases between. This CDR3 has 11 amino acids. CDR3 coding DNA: TGTGCCTGGAGCCCGACCGGGGAGCTGTTTTTT. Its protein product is CAWSPTGELFF. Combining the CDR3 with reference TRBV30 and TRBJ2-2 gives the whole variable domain SQTIHQWPATLVQPVGSPLSLECTVEGTSNPNLYWYRQAAGRGLQLLFYSVGIGQISSEVPQNLSASRPQDRQFILSSKKLLLSDSGFYLCAWSPTGELFFGEGSRLTVL.

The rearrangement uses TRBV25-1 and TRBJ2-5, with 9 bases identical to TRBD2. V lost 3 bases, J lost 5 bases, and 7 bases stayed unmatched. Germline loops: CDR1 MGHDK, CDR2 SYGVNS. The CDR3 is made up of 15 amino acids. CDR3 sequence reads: CASSEAGGPEETQYF. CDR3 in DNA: TGTGCCAGCAGTGAGGCGGGGGGGCCTGAGGAGACCCAGTACTTC.

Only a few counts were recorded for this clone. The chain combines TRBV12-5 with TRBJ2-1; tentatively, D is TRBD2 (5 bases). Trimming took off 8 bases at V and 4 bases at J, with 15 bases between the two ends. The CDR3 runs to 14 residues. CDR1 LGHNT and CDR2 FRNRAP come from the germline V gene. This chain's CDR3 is CASKQAEQYNEQFF. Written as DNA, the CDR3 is TGTGCTAGTAAACAAGCGGAGCAGTACAATGAGCAGTTCTTC.

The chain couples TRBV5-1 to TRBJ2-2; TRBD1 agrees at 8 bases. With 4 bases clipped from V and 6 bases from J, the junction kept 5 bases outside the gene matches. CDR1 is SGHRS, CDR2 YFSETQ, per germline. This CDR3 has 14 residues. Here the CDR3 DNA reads TGCGCCAGCAGCCCCACAGGGGGATCCGGGGAGCTGTTTTTT. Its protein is CASSPTGGSGELFF. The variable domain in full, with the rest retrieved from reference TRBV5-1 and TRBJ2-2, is KAGVTQTPRYLIKTRGQQVTLSCSPISGHRSVSWYQQTPGQGLQFLFEYFSETQRNKGNFPGRFSGRQFSNSRSEMNVSTLELGDSALYLCASSPTGGSGELFFGEGSRLTVL.